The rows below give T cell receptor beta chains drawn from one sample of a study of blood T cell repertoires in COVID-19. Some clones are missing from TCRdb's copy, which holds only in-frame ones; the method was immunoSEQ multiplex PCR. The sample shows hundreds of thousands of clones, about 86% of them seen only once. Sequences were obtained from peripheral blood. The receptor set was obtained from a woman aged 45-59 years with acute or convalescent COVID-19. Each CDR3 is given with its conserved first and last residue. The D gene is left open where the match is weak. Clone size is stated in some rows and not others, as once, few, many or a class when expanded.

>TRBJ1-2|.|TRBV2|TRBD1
TGTGCCAGAGGAGACAGGGACTATGGCTACACCTTC
CARGDRDYGYTF
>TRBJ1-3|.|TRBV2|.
TGTGCCAGCAGTCCCCAGGGCGGCTCTGGAAACACCATATATTTT
CASSPQGGSGNTIYF
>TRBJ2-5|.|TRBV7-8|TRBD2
TGTGCCAGCAGCTGGATAGCGGGGGGGCCGGATGAGACCCAGTACTTC
CASSWIAGGPDETQYF
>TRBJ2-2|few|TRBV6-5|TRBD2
TGTGCCAGCAGTTACATGGCGGGGGTTGTCGGGGAGCTGTTTTTT
CASSYMAGVVGELFF
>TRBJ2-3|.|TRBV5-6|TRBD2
TGTGCCAGCAGCTTGTACGGGGGGGATACGCAGTATTTT
CASSLYGGDTQYF
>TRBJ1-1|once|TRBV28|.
TGTGCCAGCAGGGGAGGGACTGAAGCTTTCTTT
CASRGGTEAFF
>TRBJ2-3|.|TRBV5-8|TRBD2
TGTGCCAGCAGCTCTAGCGGGGGCACAGATACGCAGTATTTT
CASSSSGGTDTQYF
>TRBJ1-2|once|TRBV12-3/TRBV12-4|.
TGTGCCAGCAGTTTACAGATCAACTATGGCTACACCTTC
CASSLQINYGYTF
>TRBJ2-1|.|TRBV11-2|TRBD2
TGTGCCAGCAGCTCGGGACTAGCGGGGTATGAGCAGTTCTTC
CASSSGLAGYEQFF
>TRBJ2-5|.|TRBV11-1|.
TGTGCCAGCAGCTTAATCGGGGTCGGTGAGACCCAGTACTTC
CASSLIGVGETQYF
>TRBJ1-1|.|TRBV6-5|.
TGTGCCAGTTCTGGGCCGAACACTGAAGCTTTCTTT
CASSGPNTEAFF
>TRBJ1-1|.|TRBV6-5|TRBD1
TGTGCCAGCAGTCATGAGGGGGCGATAACTGAAGCTTTCTTT
CASSHEGAITEAFF
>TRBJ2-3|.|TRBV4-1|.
TGCGCCAGCAGCCAAGAGTCCCCCGTGCGTACAGATACGCAGTATTTT
CASSQESPVRTDTQYF
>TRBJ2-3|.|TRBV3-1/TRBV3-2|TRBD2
TGTGCCAGCAGCCAAGGGATAGCGGGGACGAGCACAGATACGCAGTATTTT
CASSQGIAGTSTDTQYF
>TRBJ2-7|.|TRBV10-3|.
TGTGCCATCAGTGAGTTCGGCAGGGAGGAAGGGCAGTACTTC
CAISEFGREEGQYF
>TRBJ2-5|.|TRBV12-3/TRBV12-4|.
TGTGCCAGCAGTTTGGACTGGCGGAGCCAGTACTTC
CASSLDWRSQYF
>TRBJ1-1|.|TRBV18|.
TGTGCCAGCTCAACCTTTGGGGGGGCGGACACTGAAGCTTTCTTT
CASSTFGGADTEAFF
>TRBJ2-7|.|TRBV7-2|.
TGTGCCAGCAGCTTATCAGCAGGGTCAGCCTACGAGCAGTACTTC
CASSLSAGSAYEQYF
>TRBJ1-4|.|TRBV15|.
TGTGCCACCAGCAGAGATGGGAGGACTGGGGAAAAACTGTTTTTT
CATSRDGRTGEKLFF
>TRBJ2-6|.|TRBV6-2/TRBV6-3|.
TGTGCCAGCAGTTACTCACTCTCTGGGGCCAACGTCCTGACTTTC
CASSYSLSGANVLTF
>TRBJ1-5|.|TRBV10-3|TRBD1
TGTGCCATCAGCCACGGGACAGCTAATAGCAATCAGCCCCAGCATTTT
CAISHGTANSNQPQHF
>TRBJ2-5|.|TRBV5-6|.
TGTGCCAGCAGCCGGTCGGGCCAAGAGACCCAGTACTTC
CASSRSGQETQYF
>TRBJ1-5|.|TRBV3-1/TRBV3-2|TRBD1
TGTGCCAGCAGCCCGAAGACAGGGTTCCAGCCCCAGCATTTT
CASSPKTGFQPQHF
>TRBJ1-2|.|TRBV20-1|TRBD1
TGCAGTGCTAGTGGGTCCAAGGGACAGGGGCTTAACTATGGCTACACCTTC
CSASGSKGQGLNYGYTF
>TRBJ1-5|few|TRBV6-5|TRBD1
TGTGCCAGCAGCACGGGACAGGGAAACAATCAGCCCCAGCATTTT
CASSTGQGNNQPQHF
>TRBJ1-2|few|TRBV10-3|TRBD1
TGTGCCATCCACCAGGGGGCGCAGGGTGGCTACACCTTC
CAIHQGAQGGYTF
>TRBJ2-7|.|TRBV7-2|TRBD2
TGTGCCAGCAGCTGGGGACTAGCTAGCTACGAGCAGTACTTC
CASSWGLASYEQYF
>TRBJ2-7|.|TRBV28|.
TGTGCCAGCAGTTCTAGGTACGAGCAGTACTTC
CASSSRYEQYF
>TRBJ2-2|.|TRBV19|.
TGTGCCAGTAGTATAGGGCGGGGAGTCGGTACCGGGGAGCTGTTTTTT
CASSIGRGVGTGELFF
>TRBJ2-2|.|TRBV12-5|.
TGTGCTAGTGGTTTGGTAACGAGCGGGGAGCTGTTTTTT
CASGLVTSGELFF
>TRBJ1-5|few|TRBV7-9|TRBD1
TGTGCCAGCAGCACCGGGACAGGGATCTCTCAGCCCCAGCATTTT
CASSTGTGISQPQHF
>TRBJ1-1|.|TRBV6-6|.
TGTGCCAGCAGTTACTCGAGTCCATCAAGTGAAGCTTTCTTT
CASSYSSPSSEAFF
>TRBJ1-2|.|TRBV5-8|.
TGTGCCAGCAGCTTGGTTCGGGGTTCTGGCTACACCTTC
CASSLVRGSGYTF
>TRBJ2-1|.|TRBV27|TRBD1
TGTGCCAGCAGTCCATACGGGACAGGGTTTGGCCTTAACAATGAGCAGTTCTTC
CASSPYGTGFGLNNEQFF
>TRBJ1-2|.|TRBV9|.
TGTGCCAGCAGCCCCGGGGGAAACCTCTATGGCTACACCTTC
CASSPGGNLYGYTF
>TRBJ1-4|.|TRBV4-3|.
TGCGCCAGCAGCCAAGACCTTCTGGGGTCTGGGAGGGCTCAAACTAATGAAAAACTGTTTTTT
CASSQDLLGSGRAQTNEKLFF
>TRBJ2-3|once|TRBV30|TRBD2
TGTGCCTGGAGAGAGCGGGAGGGGAAGGATACGCAGTATTTT
CAWREREGKDTQYF
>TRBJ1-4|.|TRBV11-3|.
TGTGCCAGCAGCTTAGGGGCAGGCGCACAAGTTCGTGAAAAACTGTTTTTT
CASSLGAGAQVREKLFF
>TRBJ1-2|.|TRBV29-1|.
TGCAGCGTGTCAGGGTTGGATGGCTACACCTTC
CSVSGLDGYTF
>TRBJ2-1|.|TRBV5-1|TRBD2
TGCGCCAGCAGCTTGGAGTCGCGGGGGGCCGTGGATGAGCAGTTCTTC
CASSLESRGAVDEQFF
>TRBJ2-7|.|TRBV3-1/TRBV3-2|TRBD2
TGTGCCAGCAGCCGGGGTAGCGGGAGCGAGAACGAGCAGTACTTC
CASSRGSGSENEQYF
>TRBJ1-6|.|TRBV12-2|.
TGTGCAAGTCGCTTAGGGGGAGCGGGGGCCGTCCTCCACTTT
CASRLGGAGAVLHF
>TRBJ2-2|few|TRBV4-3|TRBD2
TGCGCCAGCAGCCAAGATTGGCGGGAGGGCTCCGGGGAGCTGTTTTTT
CASSQDWREGSGELFF
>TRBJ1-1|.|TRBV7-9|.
TGTGCCAGCATTCCGGGGATTTCAGACACTGAAGCTTTCTTT
CASIPGISDTEAFF
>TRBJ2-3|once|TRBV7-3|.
TGTGCCAGCAGCTTAGGTCGGGCGGGTACGCAGTATTTT
CASSLGRAGTQYF
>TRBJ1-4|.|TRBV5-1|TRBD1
TGCGCCAGCCGACTGTCAGGACAGGGGAATGAAAAACTGTTTTTT
CASRLSGQGNEKLFF
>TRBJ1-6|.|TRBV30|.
TGTGCCTGGAGTGGGGGCACTTCACCCCTCCACTTT
CAWSGGTSPLHF
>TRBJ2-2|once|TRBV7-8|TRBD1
TGTGCCAGCAGCCCCCGCTGGGACAGGGAGAACACCGGGGAGCTGTTTTTT
CASSPRWDRENTGELFF
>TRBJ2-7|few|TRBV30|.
TGTGCCTGGAGCTTGAGCTACGAGCAGTACTTC
CAWSLSYEQYF
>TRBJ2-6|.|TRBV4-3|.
TGCGCCAGCAGCCAGAGCGACTCCCTTGGGGCCAACGTCCTGACTTTC
CASSQSDSLGANVLTF
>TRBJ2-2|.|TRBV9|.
TGTGCCAGCAGCGAATCCTCGCGAGTTGCTACCGGGGAGCTGTTTTTT
CASSESSRVATGELFF
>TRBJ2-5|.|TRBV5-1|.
TGCGCCAGCAGGGTCGGGACTGGAGAGACCCAGTACTTC
CASRVGTGETQYF
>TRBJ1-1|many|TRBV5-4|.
TGTGCCAGCAGCGGGTCAACAGGGAACACTGAAGCTTTCTTT
CASSGSTGNTEAFF
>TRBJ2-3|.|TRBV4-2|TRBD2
TGTGCCAGCAGCTCAGGACTAGCGGACACAGATACGCAGTATTTT
CASSSGLADTDTQYF
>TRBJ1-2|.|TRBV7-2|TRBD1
TGTGCCAGCAGCTCAGGACAGGGGGAGAGTTATGGCTACACCTTC
CASSSGQGESYGYTF
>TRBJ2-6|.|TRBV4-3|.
TGCGCCAGCAGCCAAGGAGCAGGGGCCGGGGCCAACGTCCTGACTTTC
CASSQGAGAGANVLTF
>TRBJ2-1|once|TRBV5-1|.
TGCGCCAGCAGCTTGGAGACTTACAATGAGCAGTTCTTC
CASSLETYNEQFF
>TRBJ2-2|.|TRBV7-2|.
TGTGCCAGCAGCTTAGGAGGTAGCGTGGCCGGGGAGCTGTTTTTT
CASSLGGSVAGELFF
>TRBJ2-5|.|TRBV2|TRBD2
TGTGCCAGCAGTGATTTCGGACTAGCGGGGCAAGAGACCCAGTACTTC
CASSDFGLAGQETQYF